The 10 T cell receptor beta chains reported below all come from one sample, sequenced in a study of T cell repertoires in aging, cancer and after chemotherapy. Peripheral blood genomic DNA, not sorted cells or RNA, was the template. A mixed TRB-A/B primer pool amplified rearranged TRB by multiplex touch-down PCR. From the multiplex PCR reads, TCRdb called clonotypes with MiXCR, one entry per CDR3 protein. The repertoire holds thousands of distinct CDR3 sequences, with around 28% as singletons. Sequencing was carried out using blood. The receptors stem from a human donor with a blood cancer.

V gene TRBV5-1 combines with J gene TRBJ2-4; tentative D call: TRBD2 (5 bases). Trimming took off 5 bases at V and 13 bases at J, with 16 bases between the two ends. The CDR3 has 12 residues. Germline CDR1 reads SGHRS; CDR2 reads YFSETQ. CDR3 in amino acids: CASSFTDGEQYF. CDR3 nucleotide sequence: TGCGCCAGCAGTTTTACAGACGGGGAGCAGTACTTC.

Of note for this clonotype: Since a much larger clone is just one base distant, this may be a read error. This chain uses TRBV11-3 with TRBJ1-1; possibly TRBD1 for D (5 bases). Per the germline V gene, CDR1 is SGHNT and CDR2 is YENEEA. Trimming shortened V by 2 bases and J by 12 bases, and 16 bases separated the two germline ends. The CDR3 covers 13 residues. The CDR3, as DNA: TGTGCCAGCAGCTTAAGGGGTCCGCAGGAGACTTTCTTT. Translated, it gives CASSLRGPQETFF.

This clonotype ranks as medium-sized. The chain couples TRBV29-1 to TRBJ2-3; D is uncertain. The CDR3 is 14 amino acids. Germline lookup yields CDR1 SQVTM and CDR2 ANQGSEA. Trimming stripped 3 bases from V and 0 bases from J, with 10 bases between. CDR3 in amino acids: CSVEVTASTDTQYF. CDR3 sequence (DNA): TGCAGCGTTGAGGTCACAGCTAGCACAGATACGCAGTATTTT.

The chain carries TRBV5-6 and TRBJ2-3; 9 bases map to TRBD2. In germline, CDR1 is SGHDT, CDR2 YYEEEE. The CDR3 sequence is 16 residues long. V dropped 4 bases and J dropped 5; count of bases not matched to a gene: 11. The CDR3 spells CASSQDVAGGQDTQYF. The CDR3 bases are TGTGCCAGCAGCCAAGACGTGGCGGGGGGGCAAGATACGCAGTATTTT.

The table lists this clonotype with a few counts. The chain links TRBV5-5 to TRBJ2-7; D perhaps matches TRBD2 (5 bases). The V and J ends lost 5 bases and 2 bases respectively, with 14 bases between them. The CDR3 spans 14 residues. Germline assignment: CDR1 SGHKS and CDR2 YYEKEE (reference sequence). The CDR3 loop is CASSPGPGTYEQYF. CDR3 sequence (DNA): TGTGCCAGCAGTCCGGGTCCGGGAACCTACGAGCAGTACTTC.

CDR3 region: CASNPLSGRGGAGEQFF. The CDR3 region has the DNA TGTGCCAGTAACCCTCTGAGTGGTCGCGGGGGGGCCGGTGAGCAGTTCTTC. The V and J genes are TRBV19 and TRBJ2-1; TRBD2 agrees at 9 bases. The germline gives CDR1 LNHDA, CDR2 SQIVND (reference sequence). The CDR3 is 17 residues long. V shed 7 bases, J shed 9 bases, and the junction held 19 bases outside the gene matches.

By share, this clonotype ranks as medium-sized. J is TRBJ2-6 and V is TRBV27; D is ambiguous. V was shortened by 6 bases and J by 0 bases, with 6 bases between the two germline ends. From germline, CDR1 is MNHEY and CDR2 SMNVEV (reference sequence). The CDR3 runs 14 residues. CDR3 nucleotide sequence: TGTGCCAGCAGGAAAGGCTCTGGGGCCAACGTCCTGACTTTC. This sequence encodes CASRKGSGANVLTF. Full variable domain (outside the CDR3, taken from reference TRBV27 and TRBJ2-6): EAQVTQNPRYLITVTGKKLTVTCSQNMNHEYMSWYRQDPGLGLRQIYYSMNVEVTDKGDVPEGYKVSRKEKRNFPLILESPSPNQTSLYFCASRKGSGANVLTFGAGSRLTVL.

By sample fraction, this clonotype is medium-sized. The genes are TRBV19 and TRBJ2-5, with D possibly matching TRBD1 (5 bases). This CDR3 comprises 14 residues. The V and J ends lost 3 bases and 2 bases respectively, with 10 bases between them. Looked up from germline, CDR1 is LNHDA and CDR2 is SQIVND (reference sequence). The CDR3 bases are TGTGCCAGTAGTATTGGGGCAGTACAAGAGACCCAGTACTTC. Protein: CASSIGAVQETQYF.

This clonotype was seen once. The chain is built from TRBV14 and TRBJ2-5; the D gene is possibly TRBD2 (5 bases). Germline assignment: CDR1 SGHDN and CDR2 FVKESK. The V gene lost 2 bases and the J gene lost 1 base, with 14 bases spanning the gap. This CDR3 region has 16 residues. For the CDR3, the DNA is TGTGCCAGCAGCCAAATCAGCGGATCCCTCCAAGAGACCCAGTACTTC. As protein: CASSQISGSLQETQYF.

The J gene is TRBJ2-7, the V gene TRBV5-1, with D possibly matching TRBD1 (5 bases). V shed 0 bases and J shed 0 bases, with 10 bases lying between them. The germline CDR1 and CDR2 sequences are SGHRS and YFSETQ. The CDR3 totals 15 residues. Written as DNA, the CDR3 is TGCGCCAGCAGCTTGGGGGCCAGGGCCTCCTACGAGCAGTACTTC. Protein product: CASSLGARASYEQYF. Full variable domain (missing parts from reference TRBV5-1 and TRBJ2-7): KAGVTQTPRYLIKTRGQQVTLSCSPISGHRSVSWYQQTPGQGLQFLFEYFSETQRNKGNFPGRFSGRQFSNSRSEMNVSTLELGDSALYLCASSLGARASYEQYFGPGTRLTVT.